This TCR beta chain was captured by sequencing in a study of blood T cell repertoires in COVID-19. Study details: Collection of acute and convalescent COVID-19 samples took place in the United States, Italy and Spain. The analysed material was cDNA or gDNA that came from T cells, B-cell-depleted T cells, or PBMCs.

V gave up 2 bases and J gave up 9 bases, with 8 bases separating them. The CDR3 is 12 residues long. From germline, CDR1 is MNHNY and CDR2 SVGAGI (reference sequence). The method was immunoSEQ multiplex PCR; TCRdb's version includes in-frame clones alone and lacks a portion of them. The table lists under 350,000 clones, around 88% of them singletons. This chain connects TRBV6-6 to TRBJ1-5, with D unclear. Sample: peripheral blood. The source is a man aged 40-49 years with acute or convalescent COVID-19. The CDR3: CASSYVGGPQHF. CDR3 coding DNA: TGTGCCAGCAGTTACGTCGGCGGGCCCCAGCATTTT.